This TCR beta chain was profiled in a study of T cells after yellow fever vaccination. The V end lost 5 bases, the J end lost 5 bases, and 13 bases lay between the germline ends. Per germline, CDR1 SEHNR and CDR2 FQNEAQ (reference sequence). This CDR3 contains 13 residues. TCRdb redid the calling of the 5' RACE reads with MiXCR, one entry per CDR3 protein. Seen here are 170,000 or so distinct CDR3 sequences, around 9.7% observed once, and the top ten hold roughly 33%. This clonotype was detected many times. The gene calls are TRBV7-9 and TRBJ2-7; D unclear. The sample was CD8+ T cells sorted from PBMCs, taken 45 days after the yellow fever booster vaccination. The clonotype comes from a man aged 18 to 29 who received the YFV17D yellow fever vaccine. CDR3: CASSAGPRDEQYF. CDR3 nucleotides: TGTGCCAGCAGCGCCGGGCCCCGGGACGAGCAGTACTTC.